Shown below are 20 T cell receptor beta chains from a single sample sequenced in a study of T cells in Graves' hyperthyroidism and ophthalmopathy. TCR beta CDR3 region amplification was performed from RNA transcripts. The study used the HTBI primer set for a first-round RT-PCR of the TCR CDR3. TCRdb reanalysed the multiplex PCR reads using MiXCR and keeps one entry per CDR3 protein. Altogether hundreds of thousands of distinct CDR3 sequences are present, roughly 15% being singletons, with the ten largest covering 25% to 30%. Sequenced: blood. The receptors come from a woman aged 18-30 years with Graves' ophthalmopathy.

This clonotype was seen ten or more times. This chain joins TRBV3-1 and TRBJ2-1; 8 nucleotides align to TRBD2. In germline, CDR1 is LGHDT, CDR2 YNNKEL (reference sequence). The CDR3 is 14 residues long. The CDR3 bases are TGTGCAATTTCGGGGGGGGACTCCTACAATGAGCAGTTCTTC. Its protein is CAISGGDSYNEQFF.

The V and J genes are TRBV27 and TRBJ2-5; a weak D match, TRBD1 (6 bases). V was clipped by 5 bases and J by 4 bases, with 17 bases between them. Germline CDR1 and CDR2: MNHEY and SMNVEV (reference sequence). The CDR3 loop spans 15 amino acids. In DNA form, the CDR3 reads TGTGCCAGCAGTCTTCGCCGGGACACGGGAGAGACCCAGTACTTC. Its protein product is CASSLRRDTGETQYF.

This clonotype was seen many times. This chain links TRBV6-2 or TRBV6-3 with TRBJ2-1; TRBD2 aligns across 11 bases. This CDR3 contains 16 residues. After removal of 8 bases from V and 3 bases from J, the junction contained 9 bases not matched to a gene. Germline loops: CDR1 MNHEY, CDR2 SVGEGT. Here the CDR3 DNA reads TGTGCCAGCCGTAGTCTGGGACTAGCGGACTACAATGAGCAGTTCTTC. Amino acids: CASRSLGLADYNEQFF.

This clonotype was counted a few times. The CDR3 DNA reads TGCAGTGCTATACGTACTAGCGGGAGCCATGAGCAGTTCTTC. It specifies CSAIRTSGSHEQFF. This chain connects TRBV20-1 to TRBJ2-1, with 11 bases matching TRBD2. The CDR3 loop spans 14 amino acids. The germline gives CDR1 DFQATT, CDR2 SNEGSKA (reference sequence). V shed 4 bases, J shed 8 bases, and the junction held 7 bases outside the gene matches.

The table lists this clonotype with many counts. For the CDR3, the DNA is TGTGCCAGTAGTATAGGCAGGAGCGGCTCACCCCTCCACTTT. Translating gives CASSIGRSGSPLHF. J is TRBJ1-6 and V is TRBV19; D call uncertain. CDR3 length: 14 residues. Trimming pared 1 base from V and 10 bases from J, leaving 11 bases between. CDR1 is LNHDA and CDR2 is SQIVND in the germline V gene (reference sequence).

The rearrangement joins TRBV14 to TRBJ2-5, with D unresolved. Germline V gene lookup returns CDR1 SGHDN and CDR2 FVKESK. V was clipped by 0 bases and J by 2 bases, with 10 bases between them. The length of the CDR3 is 15 residues. DNA for the CDR3: TGTGCCAGCAGCCAAGACGGGCCGGCACAAGAGACCCAGTACTTC. It is translated as CASSQDGPAQETQYF.

In its sample, this clonotype was seen many times. The chain couples TRBV4-3 to TRBJ2-3, with D possibly being TRBD2 (6 bases). CDR1 LGHNA and CDR2 YSLEER come from the germline V gene. Trimming removed 4 bases at V and 2 bases at J, with 16 bases between. The CDR3 is 16 residues long. The CDR3 nucleotides are TGCGCCAGCAGCCGGGGACTCAACTTTATCACAGATACGCAGTATTTT. The encoded protein is CASSRGLNFITDTQYF.

The sample holds a few counts of this clonotype. It may be a read error: a sequence one base away is much more abundant. The chain carries TRBV18 and TRBJ1-5, with D possibly TRBD1 on 6 matching bases. CDR3 size: 15 residues. Trimming took 2 bases from V and 7 from J, leaving 15 bases between them. CDR1 KGHSH and CDR2 LQKENI come from the germline V gene. The DNA for the CDR3 is TGTGCCAGCTCACCAGGGGCAGGGGTTCGGCAGCCCCAGCATTTT. Protein product: CASSPGAGVRQPQHF.

The table lists this clonotype with many counts. The V gene is TRBV18, the J gene TRBJ1-2, with TRBD1 matching over 8 bases. The germline CDR1 and CDR2 sequences are KGHSH and LQKENI. The CDR3 contains 15 residues. The V gene end was trimmed by 3 bases and the J gene end by 0 bases; junction bases not matched to a gene: 3. The CDR3 DNA sequence: TGTGCCAGCTCACCGGGGACAGGATCTAACTATGGCTACACCTTC. Residues: CASSPGTGSNYGYTF.

This clonotype was seen at least ten times. The J gene is TRBJ2-7, the V gene TRBV25-1; D is unclear. This CDR3 spans 13 amino acids. Germline V lookup: CDR1 MGHDK, CDR2 SYGVNS. Trimming cost V 3 bases and J 4 bases, with 10 bases left between them. The CDR3 spells CASSDPNTYEQYF. The CDR3, as DNA: TGTGCCAGCAGTGATCCTAATACTTACGAGCAGTACTTC.

This clonotype was observed many times. The chain links TRBV20-1 to TRBJ2-3, with 9 bases lining up with TRBD1. From germline, CDR1 is DFQATT and CDR2 SNEGSKA (reference sequence). Trimming cost V 3 bases and J 3 bases; bases outside gene matches: 7. There are 15 residues in the CDR3. For the CDR3, the DNA is TGCAGTGCTAGCAAGAAGGACAGGGGTACAGATACGCAGTATTTT. Protein product: CSASKKDRGTDTQYF.

The rearrangement uses TRBV28 and TRBJ1-1, with 7 bases that match TRBD1. Germline CDR1 and CDR2: MDHEN and SYDVKM. Germline trimming cut 2 bases from V and 10 bases from J; bases unmatched to any gene: 7. This CDR3 is built from 13 residues. The CDR3: CASSLPRGSRAFF. Written as DNA, the CDR3 is TGTGCCAGCAGTTTACCCAGGGGGAGTCGAGCTTTCTTT.

This clonotype was seen ten or more times. The chain carries TRBV6-1 and TRBJ1-1; the D is unclear. This CDR3 is built from 14 residues. V lost 11 bases, J lost 0 bases, and 16 bases lay in between. Germline CDR1 is MNHNS and CDR2 is SASEGT. CDR3 amino acids: CAPLKAAMNTEAFF. CDR3 coding DNA: TGTGCCCCACTAAAGGCAGCAATGAACACTGAAGCTTTCTTT.

This clonotype occurred many times. The junction does not match germline at one end; this may be a read error. The chain recombines TRBV7-9 with TRBJ2-1; 7 bases fit TRBD2. CDR1 is SEHNR, CDR2 FQNEAQ, per germline (reference sequence). The length of the CDR3 is 15 residues. The CDR3, as DNA: TGTGCCAGCAGCCTAGCGGACTCGATAAACAATGAGCAGTTCTTC. It encodes CASSLADSINNEQFF.

This clonotype was detected ten times or more. The rearrangement joins TRBV11-2 to TRBJ2-2; D is unresolved. The germline gives CDR1 SGHAT, CDR2 FQNNGV. The CDR3 is made up of 17 amino acids. Trimming removed 2 bases at V and 0 bases at J, with 13 bases between. CDR3 DNA: TGTGCCAGCAGCTTATTCTCGAGCGCCTCGAACACCGGGGAGCTGTTTTTT. It translates to CASSLFSSASNTGELFF.

This clonotype is a singleton in its sample. This chain joins TRBV2 and TRBJ1-1, with D possibly matching TRBD1 (5 bases). Trimming pared 5 bases from V and 7 bases from J, leaving 11 bases between. The germline V gene has CDR1 SNHLY and CDR2 FYNNEI. The CDR3 spans 12 residues. The CDR3 spells CASSLDSIEAFF. DNA for the CDR3: TGTGCCAGCAGTCTTGACAGTATTGAAGCTTTCTTT.

Ten or more counts support this clonotype. This CDR3 is CASRTTGVNQPQHF. DNA of the CDR3: TGTGCCAGTAGAACGACAGGGGTGAATCAGCCCCAGCATTTT. The V and J genes are TRBV19 and TRBJ1-5; 8 bases match TRBD1. V was pared by 6 bases and J by 4 bases, with 5 bases of the junction left unmatched. CDR1 and CDR2 (germline): LNHDA, SQIVND (reference sequence). This CDR3 has 14 residues.

This clonotype was seen ten or more times. The chain is built from TRBV9 and TRBJ2-5, with D unresolved. Trimming left V 3 bases short and J 0 bases short, with 12 bases between. Germline V lookup: CDR1 SGDLS, CDR2 YYNGEE. The CDR3 contains 15 residues. This chain's CDR3 is CASSDGSPHQETQYF. The CDR3 DNA follows: TGTGCCAGCAGCGACGGTAGCCCCCACCAAGAGACCCAGTACTTC.

This clonotype was recorded at least ten times. J is TRBJ2-1 and V is TRBV14; the D call may be TRBD1 or TRBD2 (6 bases each). The germline V gene encodes CDR1 SGHDN and CDR2 FVKESK. Trimming pared 0 bases from V and 4 bases from J, leaving 16 bases between. The CDR3 length is 17 residues. CDR3 residues: CASSQDGGGSRYNEQFF. The DNA for the CDR3 is TGTGCCAGCAGCCAAGATGGAGGGGGGAGTCGGTACAATGAGCAGTTCTTC.

This clonotype was seen at least ten times. The rearrangement joins TRBV6-1 to TRBJ1-2; D unresolved. Germline V gives CDR1 MNHNS, CDR2 SASEGT. Trimming pared 1 base from V and 4 bases from J, leaving 4 bases between. The CDR3 has 12 residues. CDR3 DNA sequence: TGTGCCAGCAGTGAAGATCCCTATGGCTACACCTTC. Amino acid sequence: CASSEDPYGYTF.